This T cell receptor (beta chain) came from a study of blood T cell repertoires in COVID-19. Trimming took 5 bases from V and 0 from J, leaving 11 bases between them. Germline CDR1 and CDR2: SEHNR and FQNEAQ (reference sequence). This CDR3 is 15 amino acids long. Sequenced by immunoSEQ multiplex PCR; TCRdb stores in-frame clones only, minus some. The sample records 150,000 or so clones, approximately 83% being singletons. The J gene is TRBJ1-5, the V gene TRBV7-9, with D possibly being TRBD1 (6 bases). The sequence was collected from an older woman with COVID-19, enrolled during active disease. The sequencing input was peripheral blood. The CDR3 nucleotides read TGTGCCAGCAGCGACGGGACAAATAGCAATCAGCCCCAGCATTTT. It yields the protein CASSDGTNSNQPQHF.